This T cell receptor beta chain was recorded in a study of blood T cells in healthy people across ages. This clonotype occurred a few times. Its antigen remains unidentified. Whole-study findings and limits: Older age went with lower TCR beta diversity per million T cells, in a roughly linear way.

Alongside a J-beta primer mix, a sample-barcoded 5' primer served in a second PCR lasting 7 to 11 cycles. Using its own MiXCR run on the 5' RACE reads, TCRdb lists one record per CDR3 protein. The sample yields over 950,000 distinct CDR3 sequences, 30% to 40% seen once. The individuals who served as donors were healthy Caucasians living in Russia, aged about 6 to 95. Extractions gave at least 5 micrograms of total RNA per sample. Looked up from germline, CDR1 is LGHNA and CDR2 is YSLEER. Trimming cost V 5 bases and J 5 bases; bases outside gene matches: 14. This CDR3 is 17 amino acids long. This TCR came from a man younger than 35 in good health. The sequenced sample consisted of blood. The chain is built from TRBV4-3 and TRBJ2-1; 8 nucleotides match TRBD2. The CDR3 is CASSSLDGGAVNNEQFF. CDR3 bases: TGCGCCAGCAGCTCCCTGGACGGGGGGGCAGTCAACAATGAGCAGTTCTTC.